This entry lists 5 T cell receptor beta chains sequenced from one sample in a study of Graves' ophthalmopathy and Graves' hyperthyroidism. Amplification of the TCR beta CDR3 regions used RNA transcripts (as template). Second-round multiplex PCR came after a first-round RT-PCR that employed HTBI primers. Via MiXCR, TCRdb re-called the multiplex PCR reads, giving one row per CDR3 protein. The sample yields roughly 1.1 million distinct CDR3 sequences, 36% seen once. The sample comprised peripheral blood or thyroid tissue (not recorded which). The receptors shown here come from an adult man with Graves' hyperthyroidism.

This clonotype was seen only once. The chain employs TRBV15 and TRBJ2-5; D may be TRBD2 (5 bases). The germline gives CDR1 LNHNV, CDR2 YYDKDF (reference sequence). This CDR3 contains 17 residues. The germline V and J ends were trimmed by 3 bases and 5 bases, with 22 bases remaining between them. Here the CDR3 reads CATSSKDSVAYNETQYF. CDR3 in DNA: TGTGCCACCAGCAGCAAGGACTCAGTGGCCTACAATGAGACCCAGTACTTC.

In this sample, this clonotype turned up many times. For the CDR3, the DNA is TGTGCCAGCAGTTACCGTGGGTGGACTGAAGCTTTCTTT. Encoded protein: CASSYRGWTEAFF. V and J are TRBV6-5 and TRBJ1-1; D not certain. Germline CDR1 and CDR2: MNHEY and SVGAGI. This CDR3 region has 13 residues. The V gene lost 2 bases and the J gene lost 5 bases, with 9 bases spanning the gap.

The chain carries TRBV19 and TRBJ1-3; TRBD1 aligns across 9 bases. The germline CDR1 and CDR2 sequences are LNHDA and SQIVND (reference sequence). J lost 4 bases, V lost 8 bases, and 12 bases had no gene match. The CDR3 loop spans 16 amino acids. The CDR3 here is CASRSRDREYGNTIYF. CDR3 in DNA: TGTGCCAGTCGATCCCGGGACAGGGAATACGGAAACACCATATATTTT.

Details on this clonotype: The limits of the CDR3 on the DNA are not certain, so only TCRdb's listed CDR3 is given. The V call is TRBV10-3, the J call TRBJ1-2. CDR1 and CDR2 (germline): ENHRY, SYGVKD. Including both end residues, the CDR3 is 14 amino acids long. CDR3 region: CASRSTGDYYGCTF.

This clonotype was seen repeatedly, ten times or more. The chain's CDR3 is CASSFAGLNEQYF. The CDR3 DNA is TGTGCCAGCAGCTTCGCAGGGTTGAACGAGCAGTACTTC. The chain has TRBV7-2 and TRBJ2-7; possibly TRBD1 for D (5 bases). Germline V gene lookup returns CDR1 SGHTA and CDR2 FQGNSA. The CDR3 runs 13 residues. Trimming took 3 bases from V and 5 from J, leaving 11 bases between them.